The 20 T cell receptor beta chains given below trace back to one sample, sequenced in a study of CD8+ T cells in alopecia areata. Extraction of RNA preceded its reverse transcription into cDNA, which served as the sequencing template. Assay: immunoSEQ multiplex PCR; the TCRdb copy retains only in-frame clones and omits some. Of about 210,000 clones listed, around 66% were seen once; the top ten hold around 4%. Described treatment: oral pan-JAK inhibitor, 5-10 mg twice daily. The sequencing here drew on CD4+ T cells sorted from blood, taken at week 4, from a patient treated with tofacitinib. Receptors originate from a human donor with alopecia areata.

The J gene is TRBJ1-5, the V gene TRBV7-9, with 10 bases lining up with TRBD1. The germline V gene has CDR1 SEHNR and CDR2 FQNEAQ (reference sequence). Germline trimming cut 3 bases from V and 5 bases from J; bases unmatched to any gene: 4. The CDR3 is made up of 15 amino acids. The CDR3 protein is CASSFGTGDHQPQHF. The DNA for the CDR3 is TGTGCCAGCAGCTTTGGGACAGGGGATCATCAGCCCCAGCATTTT.

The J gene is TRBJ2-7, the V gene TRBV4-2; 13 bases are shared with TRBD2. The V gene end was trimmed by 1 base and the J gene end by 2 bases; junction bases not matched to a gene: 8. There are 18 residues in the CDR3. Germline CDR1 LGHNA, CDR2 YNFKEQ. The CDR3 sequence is CASSQVLAGGPLAYEQYF. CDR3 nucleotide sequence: TGTGCCAGCAGCCAAGTACTAGCGGGGGGGCCCTTAGCCTACGAGCAGTACTTC.

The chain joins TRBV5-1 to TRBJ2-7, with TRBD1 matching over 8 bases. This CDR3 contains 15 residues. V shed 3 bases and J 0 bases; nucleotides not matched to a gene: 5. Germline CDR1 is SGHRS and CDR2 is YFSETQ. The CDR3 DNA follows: TGCGCCAGCAGCTCGGGACAGGCCATCTCCTACGAGCAGTACTTC. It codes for CASSSGQAISYEQYF.

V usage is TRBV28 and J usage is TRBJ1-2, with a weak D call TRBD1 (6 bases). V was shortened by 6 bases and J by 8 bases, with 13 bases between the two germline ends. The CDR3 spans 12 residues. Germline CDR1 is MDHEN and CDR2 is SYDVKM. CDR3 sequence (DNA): TGTGCCAGCAGGGACAGAGGTGGGGGCTACACCTTC. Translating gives CASRDRGGGYTF.

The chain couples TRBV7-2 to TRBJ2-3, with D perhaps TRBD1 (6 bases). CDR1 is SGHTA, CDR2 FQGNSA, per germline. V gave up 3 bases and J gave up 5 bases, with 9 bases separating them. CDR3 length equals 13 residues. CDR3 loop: CASSFRGRDTQYF. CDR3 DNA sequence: TGTGCCAGCAGCTTCAGGGGTCGAGATACGCAGTATTTT.

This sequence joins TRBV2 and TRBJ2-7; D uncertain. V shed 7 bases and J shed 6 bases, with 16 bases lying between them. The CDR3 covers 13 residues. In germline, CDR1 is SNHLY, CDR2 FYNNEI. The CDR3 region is CASTISNLGEQYF. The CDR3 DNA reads TGTGCCAGCACCATATCGAATCTGGGCGAGCAGTACTTC.

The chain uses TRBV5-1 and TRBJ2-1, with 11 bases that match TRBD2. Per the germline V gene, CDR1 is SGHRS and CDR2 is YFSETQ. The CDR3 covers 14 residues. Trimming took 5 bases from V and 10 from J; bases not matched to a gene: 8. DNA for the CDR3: TGCGCCAGCAGTTATATGCTAGCGGGGGGCGAGCAGTTCTTC. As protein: CASSYMLAGGEQFF.

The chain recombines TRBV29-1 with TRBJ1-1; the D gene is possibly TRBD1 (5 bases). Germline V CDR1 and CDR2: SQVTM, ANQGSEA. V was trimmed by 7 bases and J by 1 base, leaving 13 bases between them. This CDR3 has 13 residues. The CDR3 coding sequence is TGCAGCGGAAGGACACCTCAGAACACTGAAGCTTTCTTT. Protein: CSGRTPQNTEAFF.

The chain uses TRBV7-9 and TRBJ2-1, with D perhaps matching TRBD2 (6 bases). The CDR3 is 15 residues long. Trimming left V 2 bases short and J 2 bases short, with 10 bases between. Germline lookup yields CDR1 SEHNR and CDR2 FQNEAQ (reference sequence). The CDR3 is CASSLRRGTYNEQFF. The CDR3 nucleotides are TGTGCCAGCAGCTTACGGCGGGGCACCTACAATGAGCAGTTCTTC.

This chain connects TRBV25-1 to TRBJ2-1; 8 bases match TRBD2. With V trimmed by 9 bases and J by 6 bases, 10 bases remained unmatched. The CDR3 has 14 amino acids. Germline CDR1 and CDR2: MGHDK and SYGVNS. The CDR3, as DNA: TGTGCCAGTTCGGGGGGGCCCGAAGTCAATGAGCAGTTCTTC. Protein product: CASSGGPEVNEQFF. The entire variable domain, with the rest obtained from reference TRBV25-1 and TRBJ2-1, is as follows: EADIYQTPRYLVIGTGKKITLECSQTMGHDKMYWYQQDPGMELHLIHYSYGVNSTEKGDLSSESTVSRIRTEHFPLTLESARPSHTSQYLCASSGGPEVNEQFFGPGTRLTVL.

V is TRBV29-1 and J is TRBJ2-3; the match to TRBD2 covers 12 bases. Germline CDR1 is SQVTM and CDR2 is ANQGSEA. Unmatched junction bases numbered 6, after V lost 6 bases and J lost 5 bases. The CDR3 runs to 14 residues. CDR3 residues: CSVASGGAGDTQYF. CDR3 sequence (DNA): TGCAGCGTGGCTAGCGGGGGGGCGGGAGATACGCAGTATTTT.

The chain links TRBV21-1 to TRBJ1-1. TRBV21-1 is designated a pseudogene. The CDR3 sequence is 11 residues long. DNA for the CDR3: TGTGCCAGCAGTGGACTTACCGAAGCTTTCTTT. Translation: CASSGLTEAFF.

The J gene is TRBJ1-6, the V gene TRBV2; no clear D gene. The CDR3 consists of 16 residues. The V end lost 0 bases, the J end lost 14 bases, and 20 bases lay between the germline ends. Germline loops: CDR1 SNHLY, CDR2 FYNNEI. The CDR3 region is CASSEALHRAKKTLHF. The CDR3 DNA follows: TGTGCCAGCAGTGAAGCGCTTCACCGGGCTAAGAAAACCCTCCACTTT. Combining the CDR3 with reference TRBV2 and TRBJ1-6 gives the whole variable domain EPEVTQTPSHQVTQMGQEVILRCVPISNHLYFYWYRQILGQKVEFLVSFYNNEISEKSEIFDDQFSVERPDGSNFTLKIRSTKLEDSAMYFCASSEALHRAKKTLHFGNGTRLTVT.

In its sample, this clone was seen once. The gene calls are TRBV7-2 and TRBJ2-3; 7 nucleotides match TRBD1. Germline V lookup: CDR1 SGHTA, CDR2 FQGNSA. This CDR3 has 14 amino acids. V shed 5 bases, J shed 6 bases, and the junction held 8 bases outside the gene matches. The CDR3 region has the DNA TGTGCCAGCAGCCTACAGGGGATGGGGGATACGCAGTATTTT. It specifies CASSLQGMGDTQYF.

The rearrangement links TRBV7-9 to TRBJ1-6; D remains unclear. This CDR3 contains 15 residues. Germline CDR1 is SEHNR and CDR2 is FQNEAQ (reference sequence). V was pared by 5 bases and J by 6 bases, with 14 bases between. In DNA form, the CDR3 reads TGTGCCAGCAGCCTGGAATCACTGTTTAATTCACCCCTCCACTTT. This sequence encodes CASSLESLFNSPLHF.

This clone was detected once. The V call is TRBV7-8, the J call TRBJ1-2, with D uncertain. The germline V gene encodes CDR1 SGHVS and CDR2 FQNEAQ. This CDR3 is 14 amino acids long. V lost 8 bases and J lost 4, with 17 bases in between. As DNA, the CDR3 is TGTGCCAGCCAGGAGTTAGTTAATAGCTATGGCTACACCTTC. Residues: CASQELVNSYGYTF.

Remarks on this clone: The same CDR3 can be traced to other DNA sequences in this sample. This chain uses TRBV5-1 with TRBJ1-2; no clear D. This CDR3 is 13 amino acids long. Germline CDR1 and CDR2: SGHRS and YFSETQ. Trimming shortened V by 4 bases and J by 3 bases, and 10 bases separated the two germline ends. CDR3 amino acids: CASSLAGDYGYTF. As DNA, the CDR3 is TGCGCCAGCAGCCTCGCGGGCGACTATGGCTACACCTTC.

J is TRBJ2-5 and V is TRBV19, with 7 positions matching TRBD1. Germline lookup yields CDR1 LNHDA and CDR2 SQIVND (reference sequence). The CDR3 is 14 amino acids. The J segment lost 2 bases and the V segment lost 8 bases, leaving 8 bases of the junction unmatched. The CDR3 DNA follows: TGTGCCAGTGGTCTAGGGGGCCATCAAGAGACCCAGTACTTC. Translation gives CASGLGGHQETQYF.

In nucleotides, the CDR3 is TGTGCCAGCAGCTTAGGGGACCTACATAGCAATCAGCCCCAGCATTTT. Translating it yields CASSLGDLHSNQPQHF. This rearrangement joins TRBV7-8 to TRBJ1-5; possible D gene TRBD1, 5 bases. This CDR3 has 16 residues. Trimming removed 1 base at V and 0 bases at J, with 10 bases between. CDR1 SGHVS and CDR2 FQNEAQ come from the germline V gene.

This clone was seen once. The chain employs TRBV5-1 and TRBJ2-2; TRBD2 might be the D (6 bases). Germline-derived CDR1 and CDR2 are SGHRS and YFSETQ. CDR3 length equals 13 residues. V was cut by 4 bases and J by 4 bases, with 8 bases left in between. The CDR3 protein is CASSRGSTGELFF. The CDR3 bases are TGCGCCAGCAGCCGGGGGTCCACCGGGGAGCTGTTTTTT.